A selection of T cell receptor beta chains follows, all from one sample in a study of blood T cell repertoires in COVID-19. Repertoires were generated with immunoSEQ multiplex PCR, while TCRdb's copy carries only in-frame clones and drops some. The sample carries more than 85,000 clones, about four fifths recorded once. The sequenced sample was peripheral blood. Receptors originate from an elderly man with acute or convalescent COVID-19. The conserved cysteine and the conserved F or W are not part of the CDR3 here. Each record gives: J gene, V gene, CDR3 protein.

j_call: TRBJ1-4
v_call: TRBV19
cdr3_aa: ASSLRTITTNEKLF

j_call: TRBJ1-3
v_call: TRBV28
cdr3_aa: ASSLLSGNTIY

j_call: TRBJ1-3
v_call: TRBV29-1
cdr3_aa: SVDTGSNTIY

j_call: TRBJ1-2
v_call: TRBV5-1
cdr3_aa: ASSLEQGRYGYT

j_call: TRBJ2-1
v_call: TRBV18
cdr3_aa: ASSRTSGDNEQF

j_call: TRBJ2-1
v_call: TRBV6-6
cdr3_aa: ASTPGGAYNEQF

j_call: TRBJ1-1
v_call: TRBV4-3
cdr3_aa: ASSQDVRGGTEAF

j_call: TRBJ1-1
v_call: TRBV6-5
cdr3_aa: ASGFPETGNTEAF

j_call: TRBJ2-7
v_call: TRBV5-1
cdr3_aa: ASSGTPGLADSSYEQY

j_call: TRBJ2-3
v_call: TRBV28
cdr3_aa: ASRTHGGRTDTQY

j_call: TRBJ2-3
v_call: TRBV18
cdr3_aa: ASSLRTTDTQY

j_call: TRBJ2-7
v_call: TRBV5-6
cdr3_aa: ASSFRDTSYEQY

j_call: TRBJ2-4
v_call: TRBV7-9
cdr3_aa: ASSSDRFSLAKNIQY

j_call: TRBJ2-5
v_call: TRBV5-1
cdr3_aa: ASRGSTGGRGQETQY